The following is a TCR beta chain sequence with its context. The antigen it recognizes is unknown. No much larger clonotype is one base removed from it; base qualities were not supplied. The germline V gene yields SGHRS for CDR1 and YFSETQ for CDR2. The CDR3 holds 16 amino acids from the cysteine to the phenylalanine. Solely the CDR3 DNA is kept, with 48 bases framed from the first base. Trimming leaves V shorter by 7 bases and J shorter by 7 bases, with the junction holding 15 bases beyond the gene matches. The immunoSEQ Assay, a bias-controlled multiplex PCR, was used to amplify TCRbeta CDR3 regions from genomic DNA. Processing in the source paper ran as follows. The number of nucleated cells in each sample was estimated by amplification of reference gene primers within the assay. To quantify the absolute abundance of each unique TCRbeta CDR3 rearrangement, sequence reads were collapsed and filtered. For each sample, productive Simpson clonality was calculated as the square root of Simpson's diversity index across productive rearrangements. TCRdb stores this immuneACCESS table with in-frame sequences only. Part of the clones is absent; in the studies checked, under half of the shortfall reflects unresolved V genes, and no reason is known for the rest. V and J calls and clone size are copied from that table; D and trimming were computed from the DNA. This sample comprises some 60,000 clones, 83% of them detected only once. About 10% of the sample is in the top ten clones.

In Seattle, one collaborating source enrolled patients while the infection was active and tracked those patients longitudinally over the course of disease. Collaborating institutions collected whole blood in K2EDTA tubes following their own protocols. For TCRbeta analysis, collaborator samples were shipped as frozen whole blood, as isolated PBMCs, or as DNA extracted from either sample type. This sample is part of a study of blood T cell repertoires in COVID-19 (dated by TCRdb to the early 2020s). The study in broad terms: The collaborator samples originated in the United States, Italy and Spain and spanned the acute and convalescent phases of COVID-19. The material from the prospective study consisted of cDNA or gDNA derived from T cells, B-cell-depleted T cells, or PBMCs. Subjects who had been exposed to COVID-19, were actively infected with it, or had recovered from it provided the deeply sampled blood TCRbeta repertoires that made up the dataset. A freely available public database, intended as a resource for researchers studying the immune response to SARS-CoV-2, is where the repertoires were released. Samples were obtained from the ongoing ImmuneRACE study (first 160 participants) and from about 1,300 subjects provided by 6 global collaborators. A de-identified subject ID, COVID-19 status, age in years and sex were almost always included in the sample metadata. HLA class I and class II types, where available, came from metadata supplied by the sample provider rather than from assay-based typing. Broad study findings and their caveats: The amount of clinical and demographic metadata varied by source and participant and was provided uncurated.

This clonotype originated in a man in his fifties with COVID-19, enrolled during active disease. The V gene is TRBV5-1 and the J gene is TRBJ2-1; 9 junctional bases match TRBD2. Sequenced material: peripheral blood. The CDR3 region: CASLEGAGGPSNEQFF. Read as DNA, the sequence is TGCGCCAGCCTTGAGGGGGCGGGAGGGCCCTCGAATGAGCAGTTCTTC. With all but the CDR3 taken from the reference TRBV5-1 and TRBJ2-1 genes, the full variable domain is: KAGVTQTPRYLIKTRGQQVTLSCSPISGHRSVSWYQQTPGQGLQFLFEYFSETQRNKGNFPGRFSGRQFSNSRSEMNVSTLELGDSALYLCASLEGAGGPSNEQFFGPGTRLTVL.